Listed here is a single T cell receptor beta chain. Its antigen is unidentified. These data originate in a study of a mutant IDH1 vaccine in newly diagnosed glioma. Overall study context: Treated patients, averaging around 40 years, were roughly 60% male and about 38% female. Earlier care involved radiotherapy, temozolomide, or both, and the majority received both.

Assay used: immunoSEQ multiplex PCR; TCRdb lists only in-frame clones, some missing. This sample has around 40,000 clones, with 65% to 85% found just once. The study's findings and limits: Most patients, roughly 92%, showed vaccine-induced immune responses.

The time point: week 11, during vaccination. Vaccination used 300 ug of mutant IDH1 20-mer peptide per dose, with topical imiquimod. The donors had new WHO grade 3 or 4 astrocytomas; these were IDH1-mutant and ATRX-lost. This sample comprised PBMCs, obtained from a glioma patient whose treatment included an IDH1 peptide vaccine. The source is a man aged 35 to 55 with glioma.

CDR3 loop: CASSLGEGRYEQYF. Written as DNA, the CDR3 is TGCGCCAGCAGCTTGGGGGAGGGTCGGTACGAGCAGTACTTC. The rearrangement uses TRBV5-1 and TRBJ2-7, with TRBD2 identical over 7 bases. The germline V gene has CDR1 SGHRS and CDR2 YFSETQ. V lost 0 bases to trimming and J lost 4 bases; unmatched junction nucleotides: 4. This CDR3 region has 14 residues.